Presented here are 27 T cell receptor beta chains from one specimen sequenced in a study of T cell responses to AZD1222 COVID-19 vaccine. TCRdb's table, derived via immunoSEQ multiplex PCR, lists solely in-frame clones and lacks some. Here the sample spans around 120,000 clones, around 82% being singletons. The sample consisted of peripheral blood, taken on day 0 of AZD1222 vaccination. These receptors were obtained from an adult in good health.

This clone appeared a few times. The V and J genes are TRBV4-1 and TRBJ1-3; D not resolved. V was clipped by 1 base and J by 4 bases, with 17 bases between them. CDR3 size: 17 residues. In germline, CDR1 is MGHRA, CDR2 YSYEKL. The CDR3 here is CASSQGSDASRGNTIYF. Here the CDR3 DNA reads TGCGCCAGCAGCCAAGGGAGCGACGCCTCTCGGGGAAACACCATATATTTT.

The chain carries TRBV20-1 and TRBJ2-6, with D unresolved. V dropped 3 bases and J dropped 4 bases, with 13 bases sitting between them. Germline CDR1 and CDR2: DFQATT and SNEGSKA (reference sequence). The CDR3 loop spans 15 amino acids. The CDR3 DNA sequence: TGCAGTGCTAGTCCCACAAGTGCCGGGGCCAACGTCCTGACTTTC. Its translation: CSASPTSAGANVLTF.

CDR3 DNA sequence: TGTGCCAGCAGACGACAGGGCTGGACTGAAGCTTTCTTT. It encodes CASRRQGWTEAFF. This rearrangement joins TRBV12-3 or TRBV12-4 to TRBJ1-1, with 7 nucleotides matching TRBD1. This CDR3 is 13 amino acids long. J lost 5 bases, V lost 6 bases, and 6 bases had no gene match.

In this sample, this clone turned up many times. This chain links TRBV20-1 with TRBJ2-1; no definite D call. V lost 3 bases and J lost 5, with 8 bases in between. The CDR3 is 12 amino acids. Germline V CDR1 and CDR2: DFQATT, SNEGSKA (reference sequence). The DNA for the CDR3 is TGCAGTGCTAGTGATAATAACAATGAGCAGTTCTTC. Amino acid sequence: CSASDNNNEQFF.

This clone was seen more than once but under ten times. The V call is TRBV28, the J call TRBJ1-4; the D gene is possibly TRBD1 (6 bases). V lost 3 bases and J 8 bases, leaving 25 bases between the germline ends. The length of the CDR3 is 18 residues. The V gene's germline CDR1 is MDHEN and CDR2 SYDVKM. CDR3 loop: CASSFSSSGRGALEKLFF. The DNA for the CDR3 is TGTGCCAGCAGTTTCTCCTCATCGGGGCGGGGGGCGCTAGAAAAACTGTTTTTT.

This chain joins TRBV5-3 and TRBJ2-1; 9 bases line up with TRBD2. TRBV5-3 is an ORF, and what it does is uncertain. This CDR3 is built from 16 residues. The ends lost 0 bases at V and 6 bases at J; junction bases unmatched: 7. CDR3 protein: CARSLESSGDCNEQFF. DNA for the CDR3: TGTGCCAGAAGCTTGGAATCTAGCGGGGACTGCAATGAGCAGTTCTTC.

The CDR3 sequence is CATSRGGSGYTF. Here the CDR3 DNA reads TGTGCCACCAGTCGGGGGGGCTCTGGCTACACCTTC. The V gene is TRBV24-1, the J gene TRBJ1-2, with D possibly being TRBD1 (6 bases). V was cut by 6 bases and J by 7 bases, with 11 bases left in between. This CDR3 has 12 amino acids. Germline V gives CDR1 KGHDR, CDR2 SFDVKD.

The V gene is TRBV7-9, the J gene TRBJ2-7, with D possibly being TRBD2 (6 bases). The ends were cut back, 1 base at V and 4 bases at J, with 14 bases in the middle. Germline V gives CDR1 SEHNR, CDR2 FQNEAQ (reference sequence). There are 15 residues in the CDR3. CDR3 sequence reads: CASSLDGGSWYEQYF. For the CDR3, the DNA is TGTGCCAGCAGCTTAGACGGGGGTAGTTGGTACGAGCAGTACTTC.

The chain couples TRBV30 to TRBJ1-6; 9 bases agree with TRBD1. J gave up 7 bases and V 7 bases, and 5 bases lay outside the gene matches. CDR1 and CDR2 (germline): GTSNPN, SVGIG (reference sequence). The CDR3 is 13 amino acids. The CDR3 region is CAYRQGGNSPLHF. The CDR3 nucleotides are TGTGCCTACCGACAGGGGGGGAATTCACCCCTCCACTTT.

The gene calls are TRBV29-1 and TRBJ1-2; D call uncertain. V was clipped by 4 bases and J by 5 bases, with 14 bases between them. From germline, CDR1 is SQVTM and CDR2 ANQGSEA. The CDR3 is 13 amino acids. CDR3 residues: CSVVFPEGYGYTF. The CDR3, as DNA: TGCAGCGTTGTTTTCCCTGAGGGTTATGGCTACACCTTC.

The chain combines TRBV14 with TRBJ1-2; D unresolved. Germline-derived CDR1 and CDR2 are SGHDN and FVKESK. The CDR3 length is 15 residues. V shed 4 bases and J shed 4 bases, with 16 bases lying between them. CDR3 coding DNA: TGTGCCAGCAGCCTGCCCGGGGTGGCAGGCTATGGCTACACCTTC. Its protein is CASSLPGVAGYGYTF. Full variable domain (missing parts from reference TRBV14 and TRBJ1-2): EAGVTQFPSHSVIEKGQTVTLRCDPISGHDNLYWYRRVMGKEIKFLLHFVKESKQDESGMPNNRFLAERTGGTYSTLKVQPAELEDSGVYFCASSLPGVAGYGYTFGSGTRLTVV.

The chain links TRBV6-1 to TRBJ1-5; perhaps TRBD1 as D (5 bases). The ends were cut back, 1 base at V and 7 bases at J, with 14 bases in the middle. Germline CDR1 is MNHNS and CDR2 is SASEGT. This CDR3 is 15 amino acids long. The CDR3 protein is CASSEVETGRQPQHF. CDR3 nucleotide sequence: TGTGCCAGCAGTGAAGTCGAAACAGGAAGGCAGCCCCAGCATTTT.

The chain couples TRBV19 to TRBJ1-5; 7 bases map to TRBD1. The CDR3 totals 15 residues. Per germline, CDR1 LNHDA and CDR2 SQIVND (reference sequence). The V gene end was trimmed by 7 bases and the J gene end by 0 bases; junction bases not matched to a gene: 6. The CDR3 nucleotides are TGTGCCAGTAACCGGGACAGAAATAGCAATCAGCCCCAGCATTTT. Encoded protein: CASNRDRNSNQPQHF.

This chain joins TRBV12-3 or TRBV12-4 and TRBJ2-3; D may be TRBD1 (6 bases). This CDR3 is 13 amino acids long. Trimming removed 5 bases at V and 6 bases at J, with 12 bases between. CDR3 region: CASSPLRGDTQYF. The CDR3 DNA reads TGTGCCAGCAGTCCCCTTAGGGGGGATACGCAGTATTTT.

The chain carries TRBV6-4 and TRBJ2-2; unclear D gene. The ends were cut back, 5 bases at V and 4 bases at J, with 17 bases in the middle. The CDR3 is 16 residues long. Germline lookup yields CDR1 MRHNA and CDR2 SNTAGT. CDR3 coding DNA: TGTGCCAGCAGTCAAACCGACTCCACCCCCACCGGGGAGCTGTTTTTT. Translated: CASSQTDSTPTGELFF.

The chain links TRBV18 to TRBJ2-3, with 8 bases aligning to TRBD2. Germline assignment: CDR1 KGHSH and CDR2 LQKENI. This CDR3 has 15 residues. J was trimmed by 1 base and V by 10 bases; bases with no gene match: 10. The CDR3 reads CATRTSLSGTDTQYF. In DNA form, the CDR3 reads TGTGCCACGAGGACTAGCTTATCGGGCACAGATACGCAGTATTTT.

The chain recombines TRBV27 with TRBJ1-2; D not resolved. This CDR3 is 11 amino acids long. In germline, CDR1 is MNHEY, CDR2 SMNVEV (reference sequence). The V and J ends lost 0 bases and 7 bases respectively, with 3 bases between them. The CDR3 spells CASSLSFGYTF. The CDR3, as DNA: TGTGCCAGCAGTTTATCGTTTGGCTACACCTTC.

The CDR3: CASSLKGARNSPLHF. The DNA of the CDR3 is TGTGCCAGCAGCTTAAAGGGAGCAAGGAATTCACCCCTCCACTTT. V is TRBV11-1 and J is TRBJ1-6; D call uncertain. Looked up from germline, CDR1 is SGHAT and CDR2 is FQDESV (reference sequence). The CDR3 totals 15 residues. Trimming took off 2 bases at V and 7 bases at J, with 12 bases between the two ends. Filled out from reference TRBV11-1 and TRBJ1-6, the complete variable domain reads EAEVAQSPRYKITEKSQAVAFWCDPISGHATLYWYRQILGQGPELLVQFQDESVVDDSQLPKDRFSAERLKGVDSTLKIQPAELGDSAMYLCASSLKGARNSPLHFGNGTRLTVT.

J is TRBJ2-3 and V is TRBV2; possibly TRBD2 for D (5 bases). CDR3 length: 13 amino acids. Germline CDR1 and CDR2: SNHLY and FYNNEI. Deletions cut 4 bases from V and 5 bases from J, with 10 bases between. CDR3 coding DNA: TGTGCCAGCAGTGGCCAACGGGGAGATACGCAGTATTTT. Amino acid sequence: CASSGQRGDTQYF.

This clone was found a few times. The rearrangement links TRBV6-1 to TRBJ2-7; TRBD2 aligns across 7 bases. V dropped 1 base and J dropped 2; count of bases not matched to a gene: 17. The germline gives CDR1 MNHNS, CDR2 SASEGT. The CDR3 is 19 amino acids. CDR3 in DNA: TGTGCCAGCAGTGAAGTCTGGGGGGGACCCAAACCCAACGCCTACGAGCAGTACTTC. Its protein product is CASSEVWGGPKPNAYEQYF.

The gene calls are TRBV6-5 and TRBJ2-7; D ambiguous. CDR3 length: 13 residues. Per germline, CDR1 MNHEY and CDR2 SVGAGI. V was trimmed by 7 bases and J by 1 base, leaving 11 bases between them. The CDR3 region is CASNNRRSYEQYF. As DNA, the CDR3 is TGTGCCAGCAATAATAGGAGATCCTACGAGCAGTACTTC.

The chain links TRBV15 to TRBJ2-1; D unclear. The germline gives CDR1 LNHNV, CDR2 YYDKDF (reference sequence). This CDR3 region has 14 residues. V lost 0 bases, J lost 4 bases, and 7 bases lay in between. The CDR3 sequence: CATSRDRNYNEQFF. The CDR3 coding sequence is TGTGCCACCAGCAGAGATCGAAATTACAATGAGCAGTTCTTC.

The V and J genes are TRBV29-1 and TRBJ2-7; 9 bases are shared with TRBD1. Germline V gene sequence: CDR1 SQVTM, CDR2 ANQGSEA. Trimming took 0 bases from V and 2 from J; bases not matched to a gene: 5. This CDR3 region has 15 residues. The CDR3 DNA follows: TGCAGCGTTGAAGATGGGACAGGGAATGCCTACGAGCAGTACTTC. It yields the protein CSVEDGTGNAYEQYF.

This chain uses TRBV6-6 with TRBJ1-2; D possibly corresponds to TRBD1 (6 bases). Per the germline V gene, CDR1 is MNHNY and CDR2 is SVGAGI (reference sequence). V was trimmed by 2 bases and J by 6 bases, leaving 16 bases between them. The CDR3 contains 15 residues. For the CDR3, the DNA is TGTGCCAGCAGTTACCCGGTAGGGGGGCCTGATGGCTACACCTTC. Translating it yields CASSYPVGGPDGYTF.

The chain carries TRBV3-1 (or the pseudogene TRBV3-2) and TRBJ1-2; D is undetermined. This CDR3 region has 12 residues. Germline lookup yields CDR1 LGHDT and CDR2 YNNKEL (reference sequence). Trimming pared 4 bases from V and 8 bases from J, leaving 11 bases between. The CDR3 DNA is TGTGCCAGCAGCCTGAGGGATACGGGCTACACCTTC. Translated, it gives CASSLRDTGYTF.

The V and J genes are TRBV27 and TRBJ1-6, with unresolved D. Trimming took off 3 bases at V and 13 bases at J, with 16 bases between the two ends. Germline CDR1 is MNHEY and CDR2 is SMNVEV (reference sequence). The CDR3 extends over 14 amino acids. The CDR3 DNA follows: TGTGCCAGCAGTTTGAACAGTTGGACCCCGCCCCTCCACTTT. Protein: CASSLNSWTPPLHF.

The rearrangement joins TRBV7-2 to TRBJ1-4; unclear D gene. The V and J ends lost 2 bases and 3 bases respectively, with 10 bases between them. This CDR3 region has 15 residues. Per germline, CDR1 SGHTA and CDR2 FQGNSA. The CDR3 reads CASSLTAGANEKLFF. CDR3 sequence (DNA): TGTGCCAGCAGCTTAACGGCTGGGGCTAATGAAAAACTGTTTTTT.